What follows are 29 T cell receptor beta chains derived from one specimen sequenced in a study of graft-versus-host responses after intestinal transplantation. The method was immunoSEQ multiplex PCR; TCRdb's version includes in-frame clones alone and lacks a portion of them. The sample holds under 150,000 clones; about 95% are singletons and the top ten take over 2.5%. These TCRs' antigens remain unknown. Sequenced material: unstimulated CD8+ T cells sorted from spleen or lymph node cells, taken before intestinal transplant. These receptors came from a human donor who received an intestinal transplant.

This clone was observed once. This chain uses TRBV7-3 with TRBJ2-7; 9 bases are a match to TRBD1. This CDR3 contains 13 residues. The junction had 0 bases not matched to a gene; V was cut back by 2 bases and J by 4 bases. CDR1 and CDR2 from the germline V gene are SGHTA and FQGTGA. DNA of the CDR3: TGTGCCAGCAGCTTAGGGACAGGGTACGAGCAGTACTTC. Translated: CASSLGTGYEQYF.

Only one count was recorded for this clone. The rearrangement links TRBV9 to TRBJ2-1, with TRBD2 matching over 13 bases. With V trimmed by 3 bases and J by 9 bases, 9 bases remained unmatched. The CDR3 consists of 16 residues. Germline CDR1 is SGDLS and CDR2 is YYNGEE. The CDR3 reads CASSDRTSGREGEQFF. CDR3 bases: TGTGCCAGCAGCGACCGGACTAGCGGGAGAGAGGGTGAGCAGTTCTTC.

The rearrangement joins TRBV2 to TRBJ2-6; D might be TRBD2 (6 bases). The CDR3 runs 17 residues. Trimming stripped 8 bases from V and 2 bases from J, with 19 bases between. Germline V gene sequence: CDR1 SNHLY, CDR2 FYNNEI. CDR3 loop: CASATTREEAGANVLTF. The CDR3 DNA follows: TGTGCCAGCGCGACTACCAGGGAGGAGGCTGGGGCCAACGTCCTGACTTTC.

This clone was observed a single time. This sequence joins TRBV6-5 and TRBJ1-4; no reliable D call. V lost 2 bases to trimming and J lost 11 bases, with 9 bases between them. The length of the CDR3 is 12 residues. Germline CDR1 reads MNHEY; CDR2 reads SVGAGI. Here the CDR3 reads CASSYEGQKLFF. The DNA of the CDR3 is TGTGCCAGCAGTTACGAGGGTCAGAAACTGTTTTTT.

The chain is built from TRBV5-1 and TRBJ2-5; 7 bases match TRBD1. The J call may be incorrect, as the DNA end agrees better with TRBJ2-7. CDR3 length: 17 residues. Germline loops: CDR1 SGHRS, CDR2 YFSETQ. The CDR3 protein is CASSLTDPRDSVYEQYF. CDR3 in DNA: TGCGCCAGCAGCTTGACGGACCCTCGGGACAGTGTCTACGAGCAGTACTTC.

This rearrangement joins TRBV2 to TRBJ2-2, with no clear D. Germline CDR1 is SNHLY and CDR2 is FYNNEI. This CDR3 region has 13 residues. V lost 1 base, J lost 9 bases, and 9 bases lay in between. The CDR3 reads CASSEVSAWELFF. The CDR3 region has the DNA TGTGCCAGCAGTGAAGTAAGCGCGTGGGAGCTGTTTTTT.

V usage is TRBV19 and J usage is TRBJ2-7; 9 bases agree with TRBD1. The CDR3 is 13 residues long. Germline loops: CDR1 LNHDA, CDR2 SQIVND (reference sequence). V trimming: 5 bases; J trimming: 5 bases; junction bases outside the gene matches: 4. Here the CDR3 reads CASSPRDRDEQYF. The CDR3 region has the DNA TGTGCCAGTAGTCCCAGGGACAGGGACGAGCAGTACTTC.

The chain joins TRBV2 to TRBJ2-5; 16 nucleotides agree with TRBD2. The CDR3 runs to 18 residues. The V and J ends lost 8 bases and 4 bases, in that order; junction bases with no gene match: 13. CDR1 SNHLY and CDR2 FYNNEI come from the germline V gene. CDR3 region: CASSFSEGTSGRGETQYF. CDR3 in DNA: TGTGCCAGCTCTTTTTCTGAGGGGACTAGCGGGAGGGGAGAGACCCAGTACTTC.

The chain joins TRBV9 to TRBJ2-6; 10 bases agree with TRBD2. The trim removed 0 bases at V and 1 base at J, leaving 4 bases unmatched. There are 18 residues in the CDR3. Germline CDR1 SGDLS, CDR2 YYNGEE. The CDR3 sequence: CASSVAISGRSGANVLTF. The CDR3 nucleotides read TGTGCCAGCAGCGTAGCTATTAGCGGGAGGTCTGGGGCCAACGTCCTGACTTTC.

V is TRBV7-8 and J is TRBJ2-5; D is unclear. CDR1 and CDR2 (germline): SGHVS, FQNEAQ. The CDR3 consists of 15 residues. Deletions cut 1 base from V and 2 bases from J, with 11 bases between. The CDR3 DNA sequence: TGTGCCAGCAGCTTAGTATCGGTTCTTCAAGAGACCCAGTACTTC. This encodes CASSLVSVLQETQYF.

The genes are TRBV6-5 and TRBJ2-7; D not resolved. Germline V CDR1 and CDR2: MNHEY, SVGAGI. This CDR3 spans 13 amino acids. V was shortened by 0 bases and J by 1 base, with 4 bases between the two germline ends. The CDR3 DNA follows: TGTGCCAGCAGTTACTCGTGGTCCTACGAGCAGTACTTC. Residues: CASSYSWSYEQYF.

The genes are TRBV14 and TRBJ2-7; 8 positions agree with TRBD2. CDR3 length: 16 amino acids. The germline V gene encodes CDR1 SGHDN and CDR2 FVKESK. The trim removed 3 bases at V and 3 bases at J, leaving 10 bases unmatched. The CDR3 nucleotides are TGTGCCAGCAGCCAGACTAGCGAAGGGATTAGCTACGAGCAGTACTTC. Amino acids: CASSQTSEGISYEQYF.

V is TRBV9 and J is TRBJ2-7; D perhaps matches TRBD1 (6 bases). Per germline, CDR1 SGDLS and CDR2 YYNGEE. The CDR3 length is 12 residues. Deletions cut 3 bases from V and 4 bases from J, with 8 bases between. CDR3 DNA: TGTGCCAGCAGCGCCACAGGGTACGAGCAGTACTTC. Translated: CASSATGYEQYF.

This sequence joins TRBV7-9 and TRBJ1-1; 9 bases agree with TRBD1. The CDR3 consists of 13 residues. J lost 5 bases, V lost 6 bases, and 4 bases had no gene match. Germline CDR1 is SEHNR and CDR2 is FQNEAQ (reference sequence). The CDR3 sequence: CASSGQGNTEAFF. Here the CDR3 DNA reads TGTGCCAGCAGTGGACAGGGGAATACTGAAGCTTTCTTT.

J is TRBJ2-1 and V is TRBV28; D is possibly TRBD1 (6 bases). This CDR3 region has 14 residues. The germline V and J ends were trimmed by 7 bases and 0 bases, with 10 bases remaining between them. Germline CDR1 and CDR2: MDHEN and SYDVKM. The chain's CDR3 is CASKQGSSYNEQFF. In DNA form, the CDR3 reads TGTGCCAGCAAACAGGGAAGCTCCTACAATGAGCAGTTCTTC.

The chain uses TRBV9 and TRBJ2-5; 8 bases line up with TRBD2. CDR3 length: 15 amino acids. The trim removed 4 bases at V and 6 bases at J, leaving 11 bases unmatched. In germline, CDR1 is SGDLS, CDR2 YYNGEE. The CDR3 loop reads CASSRSGSASKTQYF. CDR3 coding DNA: TGTGCCAGCAGCCGAAGCGGGAGCGCATCGAAGACCCAGTACTTC.

The rearrangement links TRBV29-1 to TRBJ2-1; 13 bases align to TRBD2. Germline CDR1 SQVTM, CDR2 ANQGSEA. This CDR3 is built from 15 residues. V was pared by 6 bases and J by 4 bases, with 6 bases of the junction left unmatched. CDR3: CSVEMTSGRYNEQFF. The CDR3 DNA is TGCAGCGTGGAAATGACTAGCGGGAGGTACAATGAGCAGTTCTTC.

Remarks on this clone: The sample contains more than one DNA sequence encoding this CDR3. V gene TRBV27 combines with J gene TRBJ2-7; D ambiguous. The V gene lost 3 bases and the J gene lost 1 base, with 7 bases spanning the gap. Germline loops: CDR1 MNHEY, CDR2 SMNVEV (reference sequence). This CDR3 region has 13 residues. DNA for the CDR3: TGTGCCAGCAGTTTTGGCGGATCCTACGAGCAGTACTTC. Amino acid sequence: CASSFGGSYEQYF.

This chain links TRBV23-1 with TRBJ1-2; no reliable D call. TRBV23-1 is an ORF for which the function is uncertain. The germline V and J ends were trimmed by 10 bases and 6 bases, with 24 bases remaining between them. The CDR3 is 15 amino acids. CDR3 region: CAILQRNDGGNGYTF. In nucleotides, the CDR3 is TGCGCCATCTTGCAACGGAATGACGGAGGAAATGGCTACACCTTC.

This chain joins TRBV4-1 and TRBJ2-3; maybe TRBD1 (6 bases). V lost 1 base, J lost 5 bases, and 7 bases lay in between. The germline gives CDR1 MGHRA, CDR2 YSYEKL. This CDR3 has 13 amino acids. The CDR3 bases are TGCGCCAGCAGCCAAGGAGGGGGAGATACGCAGTATTTT. Its translation: CASSQGGGDTQYF.

The rearrangement links TRBV5-1 to TRBJ2-7, with 7 nucleotides matching TRBD1. Germline trimming cut 4 bases from V and 6 bases from J; bases unmatched to any gene: 13. The CDR3 contains 15 residues. The germline V gene has CDR1 SGHRS and CDR2 YFSETQ. In nucleotides, the CDR3 is TGCGCCAGCAGCCCAAGACAGGGTTTACTCGGCGAGCAGTACTTC. It yields the protein CASSPRQGLLGEQYF.

The CDR3 here is CASSSSGYEQYF. CDR3 in DNA: TGTGCCAGCAGTTCTAGCGGTTACGAGCAGTACTTC. The chain couples TRBV6-1 to TRBJ2-7; 7 positions match TRBD2. The CDR3 runs to 12 residues. Germline CDR1 reads MNHNS; CDR2 reads SASEGT. V shed 5 bases and J 4 bases; nucleotides not matched to a gene: 2.

The V and J genes are TRBV28 and TRBJ1-5; a possible D gene is TRBD1 (5 bases). There are 15 residues in the CDR3. From germline, CDR1 is MDHEN and CDR2 SYDVKM. Deletions cut 6 bases from V and 2 bases from J, with 14 bases between. CDR3 in amino acids: CASRGTPGGNQPQHF. CDR3 DNA sequence: TGTGCCAGCAGGGGGACCCCCGGGGGCAATCAGCCCCAGCATTTT. Full variable domain (rest looked up from reference TRBV28 and TRBJ1-5): DVKVTQSSRYLVKRTGEKVFLECVQDMDHENMFWYRQDPGLGLRLIYFSYDVKMKEKGDIPEGYSVSREKKERFSLILESASTNQTSMYLCASRGTPGGNQPQHFGDGTRLSIL.

V and J are TRBV30 and TRBJ1-1; TRBD1 matches at 7 bases. The CDR3 covers 14 residues. Germline CDR1 and CDR2: GTSNPN and SVGIG (reference sequence). The V gene end was trimmed by 0 bases and the J gene end by 1 base; junction bases not matched to a gene: 2. CDR3 in amino acids: CAWSVGGPNTEAFF. CDR3 nucleotides: TGTGCCTGGAGTGTAGGGGGCCCGAACACTGAAGCTTTCTTT.

J is TRBJ1-5 and V is TRBV19; D is possibly TRBD1 (5 bases). V was cut by 3 bases and J by 2 bases, with 14 bases left in between. From germline, CDR1 is LNHDA and CDR2 SQIVND (reference sequence). The length of the CDR3 is 16 residues. CDR3 amino acids: CASSIPWGDRNQPQHF. The CDR3 DNA reads TGTGCCAGTAGTATTCCTTGGGGGGACCGCAATCAGCCCCAGCATTTT.

The chain joins TRBV9 to TRBJ2-1; D remains ambiguous. Germline V CDR1 and CDR2: SGDLS, YYNGEE. The CDR3 is 15 amino acids. Trimming cost V 4 bases and J 0 bases, with 11 bases left between them. CDR3 protein: CASSPDSSSYNEQFF. The CDR3 DNA reads as TGTGCCAGCAGCCCAGACTCGAGCTCCTACAATGAGCAGTTCTTC.

The chain joins TRBV28 to TRBJ1-3; 7 nucleotides match TRBD1. The length of the CDR3 is 14 residues. J gave up 4 bases and V 6 bases, and 6 bases lay outside the gene matches. Germline-derived CDR1 and CDR2 are MDHEN and SYDVKM. The CDR3 bases are TGTGCCAGCAGCTTGACAGGGTGGGGAAACACCATATATTTT. Amino acids: CASSLTGWGNTIYF.

The chain combines TRBV19 with TRBJ1-5, with 9 nucleotides matching TRBD1. The CDR3 consists of 16 residues. Looked up from germline, CDR1 is LNHDA and CDR2 is SQIVND (reference sequence). Trimming at V came to 3 bases and at J to 3 bases, leaving 6 bases not matched to a gene. The CDR3 spells CASSIWRTGDNQPQHF. The CDR3 bases are TGTGCCAGTAGTATTTGGCGGACAGGGGACAATCAGCCCCAGCATTTT.

The chain couples TRBV28 to TRBJ1-5; D unresolved. The germline V gene encodes CDR1 MDHEN and CDR2 SYDVKM. This CDR3 is built from 11 residues. V gave up 5 bases and J gave up 4 bases, with 3 bases separating them. CDR3 in amino acids: CASSTNQPQHF. The CDR3, as DNA: TGTGCCAGCAGTACGAATCAGCCCCAGCATTTT.